What follows are 12 T cell receptor beta chains derived from one specimen sequenced in a study of OX40 agonist ivuxolimab in advanced cancers. Sequencing was performed with immunoSEQ multiplex PCR; in TCRdb, only in-frame clones are kept and a portion is missing. The repertoire holds under 85,000 clones, with around nine tenths as singletons. Sequencing was performed on CD4+ or CD8+ T cells sorted from blood, taken in a trial of the OX40 agonist ivuxolimab. The receptors here all came from an adult with an advanced solid tumor such as melanoma, head and neck, liver or kidney cancer.

In DNA, the CDR3 is TGCGCCAGCAGCCAGTTGGTAACGGGGAGTCGGTACAATGAGCAGTTCTTC. This encodes CASSQLVTGSRYNEQFF. V and J are TRBV4-3 and TRBJ2-1, with D tentatively TRBD2 (5 bases). From germline, CDR1 is LGHNA and CDR2 YSLEER. Trimming shortened V by 3 bases and J by 4 bases, and 19 bases separated the two germline ends. The length of the CDR3 is 17 residues.

V usage is TRBV10-2 and J usage is TRBJ2-1; 12 nucleotides agree with TRBD2. CDR1 and CDR2 (germline): WSHSY, SAAADI. Trimming took 5 bases from V and 8 from J; bases not matched to a gene: 4. The CDR3 totals 14 residues. CDR3 bases: TGCGCCAGCAGTAAGGGACTAGCGGGCGATGAGCAGTTCTTC. It codes for CASSKGLAGDEQFF.

The chain employs TRBV15 and TRBJ1-5; the match to TRBD1 covers 7 bases. Germline CDR1 is LNHNV and CDR2 is YYDKDF (reference sequence). V trimming: 8 bases; J trimming: 5 bases; junction bases outside the gene matches: 9. The CDR3 runs 14 residues. CDR3 protein: CATADRIGDQPQHF. For the CDR3, the DNA is TGTGCCACCGCGGACAGGATCGGTGATCAGCCCCAGCATTTT.

The CDR3 coding sequence is TGTGCCAGCAGCTTAGGATCGGACAGGACTGAAGCTTTCTTT. Amino acids: CASSLGSDRTEAFF. V is TRBV13 and J is TRBJ1-1; the match to TRBD1 covers 7 bases. V dropped 0 bases and J dropped 5; count of bases not matched to a gene: 3. Germline V gene lookup returns CDR1 PRHDT and CDR2 FYEKMQ (reference sequence). This CDR3 has 14 residues.

This chain links TRBV5-1 with TRBJ1-1, with D hard to call. The CDR3 runs 14 residues. The V gene's germline CDR1 is SGHRS and CDR2 YFSETQ. V lost 4 bases and J 0 bases, leaving 10 bases between the germline ends. The CDR3 bases are TGCGCCAGCAGCGACAACACACTGAACACTGAAGCTTTCTTT. Protein sequence: CASSDNTLNTEAFF. The entire variable domain, with the rest obtained from reference TRBV5-1 and TRBJ1-1, is as follows: KAGVTQTPRYLIKTRGQQVTLSCSPISGHRSVSWYQQTPGQGLQFLFEYFSETQRNKGNFPGRFSGRQFSNSRSEMNVSTLELGDSALYLCASSDNTLNTEAFFGQGTRLTVV.

This rearrangement joins TRBV4-3 to TRBJ2-4, with D tentatively TRBD2 (5 bases). The CDR3 has 14 amino acids. Germline V gives CDR1 LGHNA, CDR2 YSLEER. Trimming took 7 bases from V and 4 from J, leaving 14 bases between them. DNA of the CDR3: TGCGCCAGCATCCGGAGGTATGTGAAAAACATTCAGTACTTC. Protein sequence: CASIRRYVKNIQYF.

The chain links TRBV11-3 to TRBJ2-1; no reliable D call. This CDR3 region has 16 residues. The V gene lost 1 base and the J gene lost 7 bases, with 17 bases spanning the gap. CDR1 SGHNT and CDR2 YENEEA come from the germline V gene. The CDR3 sequence is CASSLGGNNLANEQFF. CDR3 coding DNA: TGTGCCAGCAGCTTAGGGGGAAACAACCTGGCTAATGAGCAGTTCTTC.

This chain links TRBV10-3 with TRBJ2-3; 8 bases are shared with TRBD1. CDR3 size: 13 residues. CDR1 is ENHRY and CDR2 is SYGVKD in the germline V gene. The V segment lost 10 bases and the J segment 2 bases; nucleotides outside the gene matches: 5. CDR3 sequence (DNA): TGTGCCACGCAACAGGGGGACACAGATACGCAGTATTTT. Amino acids: CATQQGDTDTQYF.

The chain combines TRBV7-3 with TRBJ2-2; D unclear. V was trimmed by 5 bases and J by 5 bases, leaving 12 bases between them. Germline lookup yields CDR1 SGHTA and CDR2 FQGTGA. This CDR3 has 14 amino acids. The CDR3 bases are TGTGCCAGCAGCCATTCCGCGGATACCGGGGAGCTGTTTTTT. Protein: CASSHSADTGELFF.

This clone has more than one count but fewer than ten. The genes are TRBV7-9 and TRBJ1-1; 9 bases map to TRBD1. The trim removed 5 bases at V and 0 bases at J, leaving 4 bases unmatched. Germline V gene sequence: CDR1 SEHNR, CDR2 FQNEAQ (reference sequence). The CDR3 is made up of 15 amino acids. The CDR3 is CASSPGQGLNTEAFF. The CDR3 DNA reads as TGTGCCAGCAGCCCGGGACAGGGCTTGAACACTGAAGCTTTCTTT.

The chain uses TRBV5-1 and TRBJ2-2; TRBD2 matches 8 bases. The J segment lost 4 bases and the V segment lost 3 bases, leaving 5 bases of the junction unmatched. This CDR3 contains 15 residues. Germline V gene sequence: CDR1 SGHRS, CDR2 YFSETQ. DNA of the CDR3: TGCGCCAGCAGCTCAGCGGGAGTTGGCACCGGGGAGCTGTTTTTT. It translates to CASSSAGVGTGELFF. Looking up the rest from reference TRBV5-1 and TRBJ2-2 gives the full variable domain: KAGVTQTPRYLIKTRGQQVTLSCSPISGHRSVSWYQQTPGQGLQFLFEYFSETQRNKGNFPGRFSGRQFSNSRSEMNVSTLELGDSALYLCASSSAGVGTGELFFGEGSRLTVL.

This clone was detected only once. The J gene is TRBJ2-3, the V gene TRBV5-4; a possible D gene is TRBD2 (5 bases). Germline assignment: CDR1 SGHNT and CDR2 YYREEE (reference sequence). Between the trimmed V and J ends, which lost 4 bases and 2 bases, there was a span of 17 bases. CDR3 length: 16 residues. CDR3 DNA sequence: TGTGCCAGCAGCCCCAGAGGGCAGCTCTTCACAGATACGCAGTATTTT. Translation: CASSPRGQLFTDTQYF.